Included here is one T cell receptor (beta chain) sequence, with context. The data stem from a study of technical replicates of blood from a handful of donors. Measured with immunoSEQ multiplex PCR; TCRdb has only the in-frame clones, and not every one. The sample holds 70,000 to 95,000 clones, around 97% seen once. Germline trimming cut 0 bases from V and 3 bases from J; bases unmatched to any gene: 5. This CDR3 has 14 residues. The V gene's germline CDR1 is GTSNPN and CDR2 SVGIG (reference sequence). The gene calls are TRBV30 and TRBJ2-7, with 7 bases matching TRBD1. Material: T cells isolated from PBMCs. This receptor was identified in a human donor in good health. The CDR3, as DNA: TGTGCCTGGAGTGTAGAGACAGGGAACTACGAGCAGTACTTC. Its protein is CAWSVETGNYEQYF.